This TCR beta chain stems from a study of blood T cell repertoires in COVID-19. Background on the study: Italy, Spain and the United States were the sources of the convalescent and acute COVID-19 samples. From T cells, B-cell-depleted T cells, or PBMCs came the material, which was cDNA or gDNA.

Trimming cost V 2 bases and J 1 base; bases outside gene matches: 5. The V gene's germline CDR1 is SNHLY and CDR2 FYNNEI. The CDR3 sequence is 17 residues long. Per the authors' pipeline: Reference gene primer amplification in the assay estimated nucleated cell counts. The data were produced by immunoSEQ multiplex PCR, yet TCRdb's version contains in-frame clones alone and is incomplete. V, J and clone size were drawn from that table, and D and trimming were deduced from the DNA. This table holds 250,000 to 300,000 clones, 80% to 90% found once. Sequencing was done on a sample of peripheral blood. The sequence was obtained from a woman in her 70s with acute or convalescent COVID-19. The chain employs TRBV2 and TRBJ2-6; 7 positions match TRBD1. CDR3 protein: CASSEWDSPSGANVLTF. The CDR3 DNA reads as TGTGCCAGCAGTGAATGGGACAGCCCATCTGGGGCCAACGTCCTGACTTTC.